The 25 T cell receptor beta chains listed next were all sequenced from one sample in a study of blood T cell repertoires in COVID-19. Data came from immunoSEQ multiplex PCR; TCRdb stores just in-frame clones and leaves some out. The sample lists 200,000 to 250,000 clones; approximately 89% were seen once. Sequences were obtained from peripheral blood. The source is a woman aged 60-70 years who had recovered from COVID-19.

The chain carries TRBV6-5 and TRBJ2-3; 9 nucleotides align to TRBD2. V shed 6 bases, J shed 2 bases, and the junction held 6 bases outside the gene matches. Germline assignment: CDR1 MNHEY and CDR2 SVGAGI. This CDR3 comprises 15 residues. The CDR3 reads CASRGAGGLTDTQYF. Here the CDR3 DNA reads TGTGCCAGCAGGGGAGCGGGGGGCCTCACAGATACGCAGTATTTT.

V and J are TRBV3-1 (or the pseudogene TRBV3-2) and TRBJ2-7; 12 nucleotides line up with TRBD1. The trim removed 5 bases at V and 5 bases at J, leaving 10 bases unmatched. The CDR3 is made up of 16 amino acids. The germline V gene encodes CDR1 LGHDT and CDR2 YNNKEL (reference sequence). The CDR3 DNA reads as TGTGCCAGCAGCAATCACGCCGGGACAGGGGGCAACGAGCAGTACTTC. Its translation is CASSNHAGTGGNEQYF.

V usage is TRBV7-2 and J usage is TRBJ2-1, with TRBD2 matching over 8 bases. The germline V gene has CDR1 SGHTA and CDR2 FQGNSA. The ends lost 5 bases at V and 1 base at J; junction bases unmatched: 4. This CDR3 region has 15 residues. This chain's CDR3 is CASSPSGLSYNEQFF. CDR3 DNA: TGTGCCAGCAGCCCTAGCGGGCTTTCCTACAATGAGCAGTTCTTC. Based on the CDR3 plus reference TRBV7-2 and TRBJ2-1, the full variable domain is GAGVSQSPSNKVTEKGKDVELRCDPISGHTALYWYRQSLGQGLEFLIYFQGNSAPDKSGLPSDRFSAERTGGSVSTLTIQRTQQEDSAVYLCASSPSGLSYNEQFFGPGTRLTVL.

This chain connects TRBV3-1 (or the pseudogene TRBV3-2) to TRBJ1-2; 10 bases map to TRBD1. Germline CDR1 is LGHDT and CDR2 is YNNKEL (reference sequence). CDR3 length: 15 residues. Unmatched junction bases numbered 2, after V lost 3 bases and J lost 1 base. CDR3 sequence reads: CASSQTGGGNYGYTF. DNA of the CDR3: TGTGCCAGCAGCCAGACAGGGGGCGGTAACTATGGCTACACCTTC.

The CDR3 sequence: CASSTGLSAGYTF. The CDR3 nucleotides read TGTGCCAGCAGTACAGGGTTATCGGCTGGCTACACCTTC. The chain combines TRBV28 with TRBJ1-2; weak D call: TRBD1 (6 bases). Germline V lookup: CDR1 MDHEN, CDR2 SYDVKM. The CDR3 runs 13 residues. V lost 5 bases to trimming and J lost 7 bases, with 14 bases between them.

This chain connects TRBV7-9 to TRBJ1-5, with 7 nucleotides matching TRBD1. The V and J ends lost 3 bases and 3 bases, in that order; junction bases with no gene match: 2. There are 14 residues in the CDR3. Germline V CDR1 and CDR2: SEHNR, FQNEAQ (reference sequence). CDR3 loop: CASSLTGINQPQHF. The CDR3, as DNA: TGTGCCAGCAGCTTGACAGGGATCAATCAGCCCCAGCATTTT.

J is TRBJ1-4 and V is TRBV28, with 9 bases lining up with TRBD1. CDR1 and CDR2 from the germline V gene are MDHEN and SYDVKM. The CDR3 contains 16 residues. The V and J ends lost 5 bases and 8 bases, in that order; junction bases with no gene match: 12. DNA of the CDR3: TGTGCCAGCAGTCTAGGACAGGGGCCCGTGAGGGAAAAACTGTTTTTT. It specifies CASSLGQGPVREKLFF. Using reference TRBV28 and TRBJ1-4 for the parts outside the CDR3, the full variable domain is DVKVTQSSRYLVKRTGEKVFLECVQDMDHENMFWYRQDPGLGLRLIYFSYDVKMKEKGDIPEGYSVSREKKERFSLILESASTNQTSMYLCASSLGQGPVREKLFFGSGTQLSVL.

The chain links TRBV11-3 to TRBJ2-5; 8 bases align to TRBD1. CDR1 is SGHNT and CDR2 is YENEEA in the germline V gene. J was trimmed by 4 bases and V by 5 bases; bases with no gene match: 9. CDR3 size: 15 residues. The CDR3: CASSVGDRLRETQYF. The CDR3 DNA reads TGTGCCAGCAGCGTGGGGGACAGGTTAAGAGAGACCCAGTACTTC.

The chain has TRBV5-1 and TRBJ2-5, with D tentatively TRBD1 (6 bases). V was pared by 0 bases and J by 7 bases, with 16 bases between. The CDR3 spans 15 residues. Germline V gene data show CDR1 as SGHRS and CDR2 as YFSETQ. CDR3 bases: TGCGCCAGCAGCTTGGCCCGTCAGGGGAGCGCGACCCAGTACTTC. Translated, it gives CASSLARQGSATQYF.

This clone has only a few counts. The chain couples TRBV28 to TRBJ1-1; TRBD1 matches 7 bases. V was pared by 7 bases and J by 4 bases, with 12 bases of the junction left unmatched. CDR1 MDHEN and CDR2 SYDVKM come from the germline V gene. This CDR3 is built from 15 residues. The DNA for the CDR3 is TGTGCCAGCACCCCCCAGGGGGGCGTTACCACTGAAGCTTTCTTT. Translating gives CASTPQGGVTTEAFF. The full variable domain, completed using reference TRBV28 and TRBJ1-1, is DVKVTQSSRYLVKRTGEKVFLECVQDMDHENMFWYRQDPGLGLRLIYFSYDVKMKEKGDIPEGYSVSREKKERFSLILESASTNQTSMYLCASTPQGGVTTEAFFGQGTRLTVV.

The chain couples TRBV18 to TRBJ1-1; 8 nucleotides line up with TRBD1. The ends lost 4 bases at V and 3 bases at J; junction bases unmatched: 4. This CDR3 is built from 14 residues. Per the germline V gene, CDR1 is KGHSH and CDR2 is LQKENI. The chain's CDR3 is CASSLGQGDTEAFF. The CDR3 DNA is TGTGCCAGCTCACTCGGACAGGGAGACACTGAAGCTTTCTTT.

This chain joins TRBV7-3 and TRBJ2-2; a weak D match, TRBD2 (5 bases). CDR1 and CDR2 (germline): SGHTA, FQGTGA. The CDR3 runs 12 residues. Deletions cut 4 bases from V and 6 bases from J, with 6 bases between. The CDR3 loop reads CASSWGAGELFF. CDR3 nucleotide sequence: TGTGCCAGCAGCTGGGGAGCCGGGGAGCTGTTTTTT.

The rearrangement links TRBV19 to TRBJ1-5; D may be TRBD1 (5 bases). CDR3 length: 11 amino acids. Between the trimmed V and J ends, which lost 6 bases and 11 bases, there was a span of 11 bases. The V gene's germline CDR1 is LNHDA and CDR2 SQIVND (reference sequence). The CDR3 region has the DNA TGTGCCAGTAGGGCCTTAGGGGCCCAGCATTTT. Translated, it gives CASRALGAQHF.

This clone was seen just once. This rearrangement joins TRBV6-5 to TRBJ2-7; possible D gene TRBD1, 7 bases. CDR3 size: 16 residues. V was shortened by 2 bases and J by 0 bases, with 14 bases between the two germline ends. The germline gives CDR1 MNHEY, CDR2 SVGAGI. The CDR3 protein is CASSYVGRGASYEQYF. DNA of the CDR3: TGTGCCAGCAGTTACGTCGGCAGGGGGGCCTCCTACGAGCAGTACTTC.

This clone was counted only a few times. The genes are TRBV2 and TRBJ2-2; possible D gene TRBD2, 6 bases. Trimming removed 2 bases from V and 5 bases from J, with 9 bases in between. Germline V lookup: CDR1 SNHLY, CDR2 FYNNEI. CDR3 size: 14 residues. CDR3 amino acids: CASSEMAGTGELFF. The CDR3 DNA follows: TGTGCCAGCAGTGAAATGGCGGGGACCGGGGAGCTGTTTTTT.

The chain links TRBV7-9 to TRBJ2-1, with D possibly being TRBD2 (5 bases). V gave up 2 bases and J gave up 4 bases, with 9 bases separating them. The CDR3 totals 14 residues. Germline-derived CDR1 and CDR2 are SEHNR and FQNEAQ (reference sequence). The CDR3 loop is CASSLPGSYNEQFF. DNA for the CDR3: TGTGCCAGCAGCTTACCGGGATCATACAATGAGCAGTTCTTC.

This chain links TRBV10-3 with TRBJ2-1; weak D call: TRBD1 (6 bases). Trimming stripped 2 bases from V and 7 bases from J, with 18 bases between. The CDR3 is made up of 16 amino acids. Germline V gene data show CDR1 as ENHRY and CDR2 as SYGVKD. CDR3 loop: CAISERLAAGVNEQFF. CDR3 DNA sequence: TGTGCCATCAGTGAGCGGCTCGCGGCAGGGGTGAATGAGCAGTTCTTC.

The genes are TRBV19 and TRBJ2-1; 10 nucleotides agree with TRBD2. Germline CDR1 LNHDA, CDR2 SQIVND (reference sequence). This CDR3 contains 18 residues. The V gene end was trimmed by 6 bases and the J gene end by 6 bases; junction bases not matched to a gene: 17. The CDR3 nucleotides are TGTGCCAGTAGCCGTAGGGCTAGCGGGGGTACTCTCTTCAATGAGCAGTTCTTC. Translation gives CASSRRASGGTLFNEQFF. Together with reference TRBV19 and TRBJ2-1, the CDR3 gives the full variable domain: DGGITQSPKYLFRKEGQNVTLSCEQNLNHDAMYWYRQDPGQGLRLIYYSQIVNDFQKGDIAEGYSVSREKKESFPLTVTSAQKNPTAFYLCASSRRASGGTLFNEQFFGPGTRLTVL.

This clone was counted a few times. Because the CDR3's place on the DNA is in doubt, the DNA is left out and the CDR3 is given as listed by TCRdb. The chain is built from TRBV7-8 and TRBJ1-1. From its first to its last residue, the CDR3 has 17 amino acids. CDR1 is SGHVS, CDR2 FQNEAQ, per germline. CDR3 region: CASSARRAGRGATEAFF.

The genes are TRBV5-1 and TRBJ2-3, with 11 bases that match TRBD2. CDR3 length: 15 residues. Trimming took 4 bases from V and 6 from J; bases not matched to a gene: 7. The V gene's germline CDR1 is SGHRS and CDR2 YFSETQ. In nucleotides, the CDR3 is TGCGCCAGCAGCATTAGCGGGGGGGCCTGGGATACGCAGTATTTT. Translation gives CASSISGGAWDTQYF.

This clone was found once. V gene TRBV7-2 combines with J gene TRBJ2-3, with 9 bases that match TRBD1. This CDR3 is 16 amino acids long. CDR1 SGHTA and CDR2 FQGNSA come from the germline V gene. With 4 bases clipped from V and 2 bases from J, the junction kept 7 bases outside the gene matches. This CDR3 reads CASSYRGQGATDTQYF. The CDR3 coding sequence is TGTGCCAGCAGCTACCGGGGACAGGGAGCCACAGATACGCAGTATTTT. Drawing the rest from reference TRBV7-2 and TRBJ2-3, the complete variable domain is GAGVSQSPSNKVTEKGKDVELRCDPISGHTALYWYRQSLGQGLEFLIYFQGNSAPDKSGLPSDRFSAERTGGSVSTLTIQRTQQEDSAVYLCASSYRGQGATDTQYFGPGTRLTVL.

Only a few counts were recorded for this clone. The V gene is TRBV19, the J gene TRBJ1-6; D remains unclear. The V and J ends lost 2 bases and 7 bases respectively, with 6 bases between them. The germline V gene encodes CDR1 LNHDA and CDR2 SQIVND (reference sequence). The CDR3 consists of 13 residues. The CDR3 spells CASSILGNSPLHF. In DNA form, the CDR3 reads TGTGCCAGTAGTATACTCGGGAATTCACCCCTCCACTTT.

The V gene is TRBV11-1, the J gene TRBJ2-7; perhaps TRBD1 as D (6 bases). The V and J ends lost 5 bases and 3 bases respectively, with 20 bases between them. The CDR3 has 16 residues. From germline, CDR1 is SGHAT and CDR2 FQDESV (reference sequence). CDR3 nucleotides: TGTGCCAGCAGCGAGAGCCCGGGACACCAATTCTACGAGCAGTACTTC. Translated: CASSESPGHQFYEQYF.

V and J are TRBV5-1 and TRBJ2-3, with D possibly matching TRBD1 (6 bases). Deletions cut 0 bases from V and 4 bases from J, with 15 bases between. Germline V CDR1 and CDR2: SGHRS, YFSETQ. The CDR3 covers 16 residues. CDR3 coding DNA: TGCGCCAGCAGCTTGGTTACAGGGAGAGTGGCAGATACGCAGTATTTT. Translation gives CASSLVTGRVADTQYF. The full variable domain, rest sourced from reference TRBV5-1 and TRBJ2-3, is KAGVTQTPRYLIKTRGQQVTLSCSPISGHRSVSWYQQTPGQGLQFLFEYFSETQRNKGNFPGRFSGRQFSNSRSEMNVSTLELGDSALYLCASSLVTGRVADTQYFGPGTRLTVL.

V is TRBV5-1 and J is TRBJ1-1, with TRBD1 matching 7 bases. Per the germline V gene, CDR1 is SGHRS and CDR2 is YFSETQ. The CDR3 has 14 residues. Trimming removed 2 bases from V and 4 bases from J; junction bases left unmatched: 5. The CDR3 protein is CASSFSTGATEAFF. The CDR3 DNA reads TGCGCCAGCAGCTTCTCAACAGGGGCCACTGAAGCTTTCTTT.